The rows below give T cell receptor beta chains drawn from one sample of a study of cytomegalovirus exposure and HLA in healthy donors. Clones were read by immunoSEQ multiplex PCR, and TCRdb kept only the in-frame ones, dropping some. The sample yields 150,000 to 200,000 clones, just under 85% seen once. Sequencing input: PBMCs. Source of these receptors: a young man in good health and CMV-seropositive. The CDR3 runs from the conserved cysteine through the conserved F or W. D genes are given only for firm matches. Size is omitted from some rows. Given values are once, few, many or a class for expanded clones.

d_call	v_call	j_call	clone_size	cdr3_nt	cdr3_aa
-	TRBV11-2	TRBJ2-3	-	TGTGCCAGCAGCCTCCGACACGAGCCGCGAACAGATACGCAGTATTTT	CASSLRHEPRTDTQYF
TRBD1	TRBV4-1	TRBJ2-1	-	TGCGCCAGCAGCCCCCGGGACAGGCCAGGGGGTTACAATGAGCAGTTCTTC	CASSPRDRPGGYNEQFF
TRBD1	TRBV2	TRBJ2-7	-	TGTGCCACCATAGCCAGACAGGGGGCCTACGAGCAGTACTTC	CATIARQGAYEQYF
TRBD1	TRBV18	TRBJ2-7	-	TGTGCCAGCTCACTAAAACAGGGGACATACCGATACGAGCAGTACTTC	CASSLKQGTYRYEQYF
-	TRBV7-8	TRBJ2-5	-	TGTGCCAGCAGCATCGGTCTAGTGCTAATCCAAGAGACCCAGTACTTC	CASSIGLVLIQETQYF
-	TRBV6-1	TRBJ1-1	-	TGTGCCAGCAGTGTTCAGGGTTCGAGGACTGAAGCTTTCTTT	CASSVQGSRTEAFF
-	TRBV29-1	TRBJ2-7	-	TGCAGCGTTGCACAGGGTTGGTCCGAGCAGTACTTC	CSVAQGWSEQYF
-	TRBV6-1	TRBJ2-5	-	TGTGCCAGCAGTGAAGACAGGCTCACAACCCAGTACTTC	CASSEDRLTTQYF
TRBD1	TRBV19	TRBJ1-1	-	TGTGCCAGTACCCACCCCCAGGGGGCAGGCACTGAAGCTTTCTTT	CASTHPQGAGTEAFF
TRBD2	TRBV13	TRBJ2-7	-	TGTGCCAGCAGTCCCCGGGGGGGAGCCTACGAGCAGTACTTC	CASSPRGGAYEQYF
TRBD1	TRBV5-1	TRBJ2-5	-	TGCGCCAGCAGCCCTGGGACAGGGGTGAGGGAGACCCAGTACTTC	CASSPGTGVRETQYF
TRBD1	TRBV4-1	TRBJ2-2	-	TGCGCCAGCAGCCAAGCAGACAGGGGCTACACCGGGGAGCTGTTTTTT	CASSQADRGYTGELFF
TRBD2	TRBV5-6	TRBJ2-1	-	TGTGCCAGCAGCTTGGATAGGGCTAGCGGACCACTTTACAATGAGCAGTTCTTC	CASSLDRASGPLYNEQFF
TRBD2	TRBV5-4	TRBJ2-5	few	TGTGCCAGCAGCCGATTTAGCGGGGGGGAGGAGACCCAGTACTTC	CASSRFSGGEETQYF
-	TRBV19	TRBJ1-1	-	TGTGCCAGTAGTTGGGGGGGAGACACTGAAGCTTTCTTT	CASSWGGDTEAFF
TRBD1	TRBV18	TRBJ2-7	-	TGTGCCAGCTCCCCCGTGGGACAGGGGTCCTACGAGCAGTACTTC	CASSPVGQGSYEQYF
-	TRBV9	TRBJ1-2	-	TGTGCCAGCAGCGTAGAAGGGGACTATGGCTACACCTTC	CASSVEGDYGYTF
TRBD1	TRBV5-5	TRBJ1-4	-	TGTGCCAGCAGCTTGGTAGCGGACAGGGTCGATGAAAAACTGTTTTTT	CASSLVADRVDEKLFF
-	TRBV2	TRBJ1-2	-	TGTGCCAGCAGTGAACAGGGGTTAAACTATGGCTACACCTTC	CASSEQGLNYGYTF
TRBD1	TRBV5-6	TRBJ2-2	-	TGTGCCAGCAGCGCAGGGGGCCCCCTCACCGGGGAGCTGTTTTTT	CASSAGGPLTGELFF
-	TRBV5-6	TRBJ1-2	-	TGTGCCAGCAGCTTGAGCTTATATGGCTACACCTTC	CASSLSLYGYTF
-	TRBV10-2	TRBJ2-5	few	TGCGCCAGCAGTGACTGGCAGGAAGAGACCCAGTACTTC	CASSDWQEETQYF
TRBD1	TRBV27	TRBJ1-6	-	TGTGCCAGCAGAACAGGGGGCAGGTCACCCCTCCACTTT	CASRTGGRSPLHF
TRBD1	TRBV7-2	TRBJ1-2	-	TGTGCCAGCAGCTTTTACGAGGGGGCGGGTGGCTACACCTTC	CASSFYEGAGGYTF
TRBD2	TRBV7-2	TRBJ2-7	-	TGTGCCAGCAGCTTCACCGGGACTAGCGACTACGAGCAGTACTTC	CASSFTGTSDYEQYF
-	TRBV20-1	TRBJ2-7	once	TGCAGTGCTAGTCCTGGGGAGGAGCAGTACTTC	CSASPGEEQYF